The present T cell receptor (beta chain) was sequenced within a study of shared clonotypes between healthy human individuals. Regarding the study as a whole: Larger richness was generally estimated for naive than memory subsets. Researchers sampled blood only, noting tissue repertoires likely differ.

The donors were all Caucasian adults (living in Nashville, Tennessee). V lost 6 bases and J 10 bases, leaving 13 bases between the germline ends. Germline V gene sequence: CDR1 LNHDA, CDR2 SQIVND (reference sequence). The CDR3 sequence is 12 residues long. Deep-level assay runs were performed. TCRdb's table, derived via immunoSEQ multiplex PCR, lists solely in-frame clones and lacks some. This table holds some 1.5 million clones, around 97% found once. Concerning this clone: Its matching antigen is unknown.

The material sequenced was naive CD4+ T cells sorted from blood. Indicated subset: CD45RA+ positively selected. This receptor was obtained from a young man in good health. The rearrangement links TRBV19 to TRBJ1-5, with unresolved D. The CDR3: CASRTTWGPQHF. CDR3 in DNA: TGTGCCAGTAGGACGACCTGGGGACCCCAGCATTTT. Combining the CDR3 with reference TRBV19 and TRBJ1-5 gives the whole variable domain DGGITQSPKYLFRKEGQNVTLSCEQNLNHDAMYWYRQDPGQGLRLIYYSQIVNDFQKGDIAEGYSVSREKKESFPLTVTSAQKNPTAFYLCASRTTWGPQHFGDGTRLSIL.